This T cell receptor (beta chain) was found in a study of shared clonotypes between healthy human individuals. Study conclusions and caveats: Across a handful of donors, naive CD4 shared 5% to 5.5%, naive CD8 under 4%, memory CD4 less than 2.5%, memory CD8 more than 0.35%. Sample collection involved blood only; tissue repertoires are likely different.

CDR1 and CDR2 from the germline V gene are MGHRA and YSYEKL. V lost 4 bases, J lost 3 bases, and 9 bases stayed unmatched. CDR3 length equals 15 residues. Naive CD8 cells lacked CD45RO and underwent positive selection for CCR7, leaving out terminally differentiated effector memory CD45RA+ cells. This clone occurred once. Its antigen is as yet unknown. Sequenced by immunoSEQ multiplex PCR; TCRdb stores in-frame clones only, minus some. The sample lists about 1,800,000 clones, around 96% seen once, with around 1% in the top ten. The sequenced sample was naive CD8+ T cells sorted from blood. The chain has TRBV4-1 and TRBJ2-7; 7 nucleotides agree with TRBD2. This sequence originates from a man aged 18 to 29 in good health. CDR3 in DNA: TGCGCCAGCAGCCTTTTGGCGGGAGAGAGCTACGAGCAGTACTTC. Translating gives CASSLLAGESYEQYF.